This TCR beta chain was sequenced for a study of neurological immune-mediated disorders. V gave up 3 bases and J gave up 1 base, with 5 bases separating them. Germline CDR1 and CDR2: SGHRS and YFSETQ. This CDR3 spans 13 amino acids. Unsorted libraries used 2 million PBMCs kept at -80 degrees C. Regarding this clonotype: The antigen remains unidentified.

Broader study findings: HTLV-1-associated myelopathy showed the most TCR clonal expansion; multiple sclerosis the least, below healthy controls. Phylogenetic grouping placed 18 of 34 multiple sclerosis patients' repertoires in one related-CDR3 cluster, a possible signature.

With 10-nucleotide random UMIs, 5'RACE was used to make the cDNA. TCRdb recomputed calls from the 5' RACE reads with MiXCR, one row per CDR3 protein. The sample gives around 67,000 distinct CDR3 sequences, roughly 5.6% of which show up once; about 8% is in the top ten. J is TRBJ1-3 and V is TRBV5-1; no definite D call. Sequenced material: PBMCs. The sequence was obtained from a man aged 18 to 30 with multiple sclerosis. In DNA, the CDR3 is TGCGCCAGCAGCTCCGAATCTGGAAACACCATATATTTT. Translating gives CASSSESGNTIYF.